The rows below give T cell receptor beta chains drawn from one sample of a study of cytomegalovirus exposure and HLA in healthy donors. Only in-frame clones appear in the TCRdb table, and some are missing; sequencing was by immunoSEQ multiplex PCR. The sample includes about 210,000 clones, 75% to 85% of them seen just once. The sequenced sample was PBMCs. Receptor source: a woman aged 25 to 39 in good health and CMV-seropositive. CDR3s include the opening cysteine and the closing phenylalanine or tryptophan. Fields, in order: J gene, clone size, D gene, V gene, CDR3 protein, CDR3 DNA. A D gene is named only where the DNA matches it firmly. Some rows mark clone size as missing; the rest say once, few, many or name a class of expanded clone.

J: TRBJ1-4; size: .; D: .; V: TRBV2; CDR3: CASSEALYREKEKLFF; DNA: TGTGCCAGCAGTGAAGCGCTATACAGGGAGAAAGAAAAACTGTTTTTT
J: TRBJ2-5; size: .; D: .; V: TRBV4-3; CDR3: CASSPSRGRETQYF; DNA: TGCGCCAGCAGCCCGTCGCGCGGCCGGGAGACCCAGTACTTC
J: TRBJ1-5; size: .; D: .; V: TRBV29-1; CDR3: CSVGEDSPNQPQHF; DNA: TGCAGCGTTGGAGAAGACAGCCCTAATCAGCCCCAGCATTTT
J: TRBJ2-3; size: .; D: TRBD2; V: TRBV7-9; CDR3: CASSSPGLAGSDTQYF; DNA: TGTGCCAGCAGCTCTCCGGGACTAGCAGGATCAGATACGCAGTATTTT
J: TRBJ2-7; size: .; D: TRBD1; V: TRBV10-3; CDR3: CATTTTGISYEQYF; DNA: TGTGCCACGACAACGACAGGGATTAGCTACGAGCAGTACTTC
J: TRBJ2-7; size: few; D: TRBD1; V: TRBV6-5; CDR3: CASTRQGSYEQYF; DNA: TGTGCCAGCACGCGACAGGGCTCCTACGAGCAGTACTTC
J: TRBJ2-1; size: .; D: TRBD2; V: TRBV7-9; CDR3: CASSHSAASGVQYNEQFF; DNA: TGTGCCAGCAGCCACTCCGCGGCTAGCGGGGTTCAATACAATGAGCAGTTCTTC
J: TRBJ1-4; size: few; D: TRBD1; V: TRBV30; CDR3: CACPAGTGGGRGEKLFF; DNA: TGTGCCTGCCCGGCAGGGACAGGGGGCGGGAGGGGTGAAAAACTGTTTTTT
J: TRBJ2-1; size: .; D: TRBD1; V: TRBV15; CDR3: CATSRVDRGLYNEQFF; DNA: TGTGCCACCAGCAGGGTTGACAGGGGGCTTTACAATGAGCAGTTCTTC
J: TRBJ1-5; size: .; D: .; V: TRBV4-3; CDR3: CASSQGLRGNQPQHF; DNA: TGCGCCAGCAGCCAGGGACTTCGTGGCAATCAGCCCCAGCATTTT
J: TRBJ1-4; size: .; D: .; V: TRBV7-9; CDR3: CASSFGQGGEKLFF; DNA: TGTGCCAGCAGCTTTGGGCAGGGTGGTGAAAAACTGTTTTTT
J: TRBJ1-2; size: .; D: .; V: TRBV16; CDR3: CASSQSEGFGYTF; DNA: TGTGCCAGCAGCCAATCGGAGGGGTTTGGCTACACCTTC
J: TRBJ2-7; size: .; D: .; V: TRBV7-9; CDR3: CASSFRRGEQYF; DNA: TGTGCCAGCAGCTTTAGGCGGGGCGAGCAGTACTTC
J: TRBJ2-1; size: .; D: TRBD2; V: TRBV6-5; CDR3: CASRLSGNHYNEQFF; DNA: TGTGCCAGCAGACTTAGCGGGAACCACTACAATGAGCAGTTCTTC
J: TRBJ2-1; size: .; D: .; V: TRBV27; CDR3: CATRRSQGYINEQFF; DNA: TGTGCCACCAGACGAAGTCAGGGGTATATTAATGAGCAGTTCTTC
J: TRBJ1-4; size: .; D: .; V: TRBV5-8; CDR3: CASTRSGGSGEKLFF; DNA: TGTGCCAGCACCCGATCCGGGGGGAGCGGTGAAAAACTGTTTTTT
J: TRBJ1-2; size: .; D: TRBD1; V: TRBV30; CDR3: CAWSVVRGPRYGYTF; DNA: TGTGCCTGGAGTGTAGTTAGGGGGCCTAGGTATGGCTACACCTTC
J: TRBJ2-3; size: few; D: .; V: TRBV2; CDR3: CASSEVREADTQYF; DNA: TGTGCCAGCAGTGAAGTGAGGGAGGCAGATACGCAGTATTTT
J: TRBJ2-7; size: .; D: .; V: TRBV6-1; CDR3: CASSDKGGDEQYF; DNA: TGTGCCAGCAGTGACAAAGGGGGGGACGAGCAGTACTTC
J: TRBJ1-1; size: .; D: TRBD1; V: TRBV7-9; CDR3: CASSPGTGDNTEAFF; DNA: TGTGCCAGCAGCCCCGGGACAGGGGATAACACTGAAGCTTTCTTT
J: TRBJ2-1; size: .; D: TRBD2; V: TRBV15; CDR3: CATSKTSGGSYNEQFF; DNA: TGTGCCACCAGCAAAACTAGCGGGGGCTCCTACAATGAGCAGTTCTTC
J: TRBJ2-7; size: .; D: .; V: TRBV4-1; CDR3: CASSQTRDGKGEQYF; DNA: TGCGCCAGCAGCCAAACTAGAGACGGTAAAGGCGAGCAGTACTTC
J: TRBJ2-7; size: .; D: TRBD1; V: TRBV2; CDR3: CASTRDSIYEQYF; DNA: TGTGCCAGCACAAGGGACAGTATTTACGAGCAGTACTTC
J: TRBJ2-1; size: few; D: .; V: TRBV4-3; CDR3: CASSQDRGYEQFF; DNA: TGCGCCAGCAGCCAAGACAGGGGCTATGAGCAGTTCTTC
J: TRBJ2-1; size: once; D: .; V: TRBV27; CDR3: CASSLGGFGAQFF; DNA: TGTGCCAGCAGTTTAGGCGGGTTCGGTGCGCAGTTCTTC